The source of this TCR beta chain is a study of blood T cell repertoires in COVID-19. The overall study: Italy, Spain and the United States were the sources of the convalescent and acute COVID-19 samples. Sample material is recorded as cDNA or gDNA derived from T cells, B-cell-depleted T cells, or PBMCs.

Germline values: CDR1 MNHEY, CDR2 SMNVEV (reference sequence). The CDR3 covers 21 residues. With 6 bases removed from V and 0 bases from J, the gap between germline ends came to 29 bases. Original methodology: Reference gene primer amplification yielded estimated nucleated cell counts. Assay used: immunoSEQ multiplex PCR; TCRdb lists only in-frame clones, some missing. That table gives V, J and clone size, and the DNA gave D and trimming. Found here are about 36,000 clones, roughly 78% of them singletons; the top ten hold 33%. The TCR originated in a man aged 55 to 70 with acute or convalescent COVID-19. The source material was peripheral blood. The chain couples TRBV27 to TRBJ1-4; D is unclear. The CDR3 here is CASSYRAAGRGNTATNEKLFF. In nucleotides, the CDR3 is TGTGCCAGCAGCTATAGAGCTGCCGGGCGGGGAAACACCGCAACTAATGAAAAACTGTTTTTT. The variable domain in full, completed from reference TRBV27 and TRBJ1-4, reads EAQVTQNPRYLITVTGKKLTVTCSQNMNHEYMSWYRQDPGLGLRQIYYSMNVEVTDKGDVPEGYKVSRKEKRNFPLILESPSPNQTSLYFCASSYRAAGRGNTATNEKLFFGSGTQLSVL.